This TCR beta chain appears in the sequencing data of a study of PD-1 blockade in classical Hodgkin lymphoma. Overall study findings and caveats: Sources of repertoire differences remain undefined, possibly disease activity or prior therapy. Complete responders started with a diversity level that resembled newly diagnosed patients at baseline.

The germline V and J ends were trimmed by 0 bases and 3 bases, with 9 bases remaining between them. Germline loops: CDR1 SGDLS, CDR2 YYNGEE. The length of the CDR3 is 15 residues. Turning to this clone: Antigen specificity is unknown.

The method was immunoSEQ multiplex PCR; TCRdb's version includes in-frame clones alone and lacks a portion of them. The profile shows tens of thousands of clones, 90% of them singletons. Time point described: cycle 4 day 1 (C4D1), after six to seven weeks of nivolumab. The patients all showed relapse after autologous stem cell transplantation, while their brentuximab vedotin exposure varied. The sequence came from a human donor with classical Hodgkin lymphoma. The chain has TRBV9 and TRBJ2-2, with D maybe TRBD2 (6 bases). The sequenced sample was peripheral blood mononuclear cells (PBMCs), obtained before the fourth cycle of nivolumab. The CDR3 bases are TGTGCCAGCAGCGTAGACGGGAGCGACACCGGGGAGCTGTTTTTT. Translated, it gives CASSVDGSDTGELFF.